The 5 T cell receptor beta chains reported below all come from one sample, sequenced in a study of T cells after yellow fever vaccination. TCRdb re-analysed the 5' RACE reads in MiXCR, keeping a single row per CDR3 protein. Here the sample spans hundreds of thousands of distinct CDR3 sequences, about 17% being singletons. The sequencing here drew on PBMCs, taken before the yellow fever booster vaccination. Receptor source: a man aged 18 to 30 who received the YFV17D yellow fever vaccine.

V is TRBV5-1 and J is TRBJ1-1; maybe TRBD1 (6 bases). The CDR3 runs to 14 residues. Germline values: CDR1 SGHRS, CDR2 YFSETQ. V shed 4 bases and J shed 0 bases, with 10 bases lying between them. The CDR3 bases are TGCGCCAGCAGCGCCGACAGGTTGAACACTGAAGCTTTCTTT. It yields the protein CASSADRLNTEAFF.

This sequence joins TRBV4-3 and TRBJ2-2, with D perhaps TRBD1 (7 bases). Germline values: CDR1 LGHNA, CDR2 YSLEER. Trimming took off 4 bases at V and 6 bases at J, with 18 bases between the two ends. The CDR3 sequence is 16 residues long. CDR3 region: CASSRGTASNAGELFF. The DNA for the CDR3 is TGCGCCAGCAGCCGCGGGACAGCGTCAAACGCCGGGGAGCTGTTTTTT.

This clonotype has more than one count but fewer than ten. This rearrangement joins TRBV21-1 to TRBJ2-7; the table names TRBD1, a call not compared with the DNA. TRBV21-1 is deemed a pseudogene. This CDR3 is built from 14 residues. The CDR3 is CASSRDSHPYEQYF. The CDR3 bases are TGTGCCAGCAGCCGGGACAGTCATCCCTACGAGCAGTACTTC.

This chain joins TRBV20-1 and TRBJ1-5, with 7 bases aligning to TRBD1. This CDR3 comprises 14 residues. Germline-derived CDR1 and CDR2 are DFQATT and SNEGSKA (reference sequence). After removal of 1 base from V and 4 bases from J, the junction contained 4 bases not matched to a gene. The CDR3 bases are TGCAGTGCTAGAGCAGGGGGATCAAATCAGCCCCAGCATTTT. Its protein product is CSARAGGSNQPQHF.

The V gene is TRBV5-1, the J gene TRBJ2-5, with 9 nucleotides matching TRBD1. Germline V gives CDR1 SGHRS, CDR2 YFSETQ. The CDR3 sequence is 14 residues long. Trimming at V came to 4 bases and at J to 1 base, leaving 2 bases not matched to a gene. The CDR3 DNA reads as TGCGCCAGCAGCGCGACAGGGGGCCAAGAGACCCAGTACTTC. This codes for CASSATGGQETQYF.